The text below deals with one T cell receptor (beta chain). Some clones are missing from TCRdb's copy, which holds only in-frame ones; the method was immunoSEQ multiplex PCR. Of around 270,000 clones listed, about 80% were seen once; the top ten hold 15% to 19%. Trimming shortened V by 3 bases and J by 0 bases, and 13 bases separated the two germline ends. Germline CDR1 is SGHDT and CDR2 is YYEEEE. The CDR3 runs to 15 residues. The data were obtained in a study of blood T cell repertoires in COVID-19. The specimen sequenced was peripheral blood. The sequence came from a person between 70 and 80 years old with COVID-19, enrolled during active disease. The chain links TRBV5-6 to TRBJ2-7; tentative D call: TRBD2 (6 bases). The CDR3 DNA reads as TGTGCCAGCAGCTCCCTGCAGCGGGCCTCCTACGAGCAGTACTTC. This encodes CASSSLQRASYEQYF.